The 23 T cell receptor beta chains presented below share a single source sample, sequenced in a study of spatial heterogeneity in lung cancer. TCRdb passed the 5' RACE reads through MiXCR, listing each CDR3 protein once. The table lists tens of thousands of distinct CDR3 sequences, under 11% of them singletons. Time point: blood at routine non-recurrence follow-up after resection. This specimen consisted of PBMCs, obtained at follow-up. The receptors originated from a female donor with early-stage non-small cell lung cancer.

This clonotype showed up many times. The rearrangement joins TRBV28 to TRBJ1-3; D ambiguous. The V gene's germline CDR1 is MDHEN and CDR2 SYDVKM. V shed 2 bases and J shed 2 bases, with 7 bases lying between them. The CDR3 has 14 residues. CDR3 sequence reads: CASSLPGAGNTIYF. The CDR3 DNA reads as TGTGCCAGCAGTTTACCGGGTGCTGGAAACACCATATATTTT.

This clonotype was seen a few times. The chain recombines TRBV7-2 with TRBJ2-7, with TRBD2 matching over 10 bases. Germline V CDR1 and CDR2: SGHTA, FQGNSA. CDR3 size: 18 residues. Trimming removed 5 bases from V and 4 bases from J; junction bases left unmatched: 17. CDR3 amino acids: CASSVGPPAGSGGYEQYF. CDR3 DNA sequence: TGTGCCAGCAGCGTGGGACCCCCGGCCGGTAGCGGGGGGTACGAGCAGTACTTC.

This clonotype was found many times. This rearrangement joins TRBV7-6 to TRBJ2-2; 10 bases map to TRBD1. Germline CDR1 is SGHVS and CDR2 is FNYEAQ. V gave up 1 base and J gave up 6 bases; unmatched junction bases: 14. The CDR3 contains 19 residues. CDR3 bases: TGTGCCAGCAGCTTAGGGCCTCCGGGACAGGGGTCGCGGTCCGGGGAGCTGTTTTTT. Translated, it gives CASSLGPPGQGSRSGELFF. Based on the CDR3 plus reference TRBV7-6 and TRBJ2-2, the full variable domain is GAGVSQSPRYKVTKRGQDVALRCDPISGHVSLYWYRQALGQGPEFLTYFNYEAQQDKSGLPNDRFSAERPEGSISTLTIQRTEQRDSAMYRCASSLGPPGQGSRSGELFFGEGSRLTVL.

This clonotype appeared many times. This chain uses TRBV6-5 with TRBJ2-3; no reliable D call. Trimming stripped 0 bases from V and 6 bases from J, with 13 bases between. Germline CDR1 MNHEY, CDR2 SVGAGI. This CDR3 is built from 15 residues. The CDR3 DNA reads as TGTGCCAGCAGTTACTCGGCGGACCGGCTGGATACGCAGTATTTT. Its protein product is CASSYSADRLDTQYF.

This clonotype was seen ten or more times. The chain recombines TRBV9 with TRBJ2-7; no clear D. Looked up from germline, CDR1 is SGDLS and CDR2 is YYNGEE. Trimming took 3 bases from V and 0 from J, leaving 10 bases between them. The CDR3 spans 14 residues. The CDR3 DNA sequence: TGTGCCAGCAGCGCCGGCCCCAGCTCCTACGAGCAGTACTTC. As protein: CASSAGPSSYEQYF.

There are a few counts of this clonotype. The chain is built from TRBV18 and TRBJ1-3, with D possibly TRBD1 on 5 matching bases. The length of the CDR3 is 13 residues. The V end lost 3 bases, the J end lost 5 bases, and 8 bases lay between the germline ends. Germline-derived CDR1 and CDR2 are KGHSH and LQKENI. For the CDR3, the DNA is TGTGCCAGCTCACCCTTGGACAGAAACACCATATATTTT. Its translation is CASSPLDRNTIYF.

This clonotype appeared many times. The rearrangement joins TRBV6-1 to TRBJ2-2, with D hard to call. Looked up from germline, CDR1 is MNHNS and CDR2 is SASEGT. V was trimmed by 3 bases and J by 1 base, leaving 6 bases between them. The CDR3 length is 14 residues. CDR3 in amino acids: CASSEFLNTGELFF. The CDR3 bases are TGTGCCAGCAGTGAGTTTCTGAACACCGGGGAGCTGTTTTTT.

The chain employs TRBV6-5 and TRBJ2-7, with D perhaps matching TRBD1 (6 bases). The germline V gene has CDR1 MNHEY and CDR2 SVGAGI. V was trimmed by 2 bases and J by 4 bases, leaving 12 bases between them. The CDR3 runs to 14 residues. CDR3 coding DNA: TGTGCCAGCAGTTACCGACAGGCCGGTTACGAGCAGTACTTC. Its translation: CASSYRQAGYEQYF.

This clonotype came up many times. The rearrangement uses TRBV28 and TRBJ1-1; perhaps TRBD1 as D (6 bases). Trimming left V 5 bases short and J 6 bases short, with 16 bases between. From germline, CDR1 is MDHEN and CDR2 SYDVKM. This CDR3 contains 14 residues. The CDR3 region has the DNA TGTGCCAGCAGTCCTGGGGGGGGGCTCGCTGAAGCTTTCTTT. Translated: CASSPGGGLAEAFF.

This clonotype was picked up a small number of times. The chain carries TRBV2 and TRBJ1-5; 8 nucleotides align to TRBD1. Per germline, CDR1 SNHLY and CDR2 FYNNEI. The CDR3 is made up of 18 amino acids. V was pared by 8 bases and J by 0 bases, with 15 bases of the junction left unmatched. CDR3 loop: CASWGDRGNRDSNQPQHF. The CDR3 coding sequence is TGTGCCAGCTGGGGAGACAGGGGCAATAGGGATAGCAATCAGCCCCAGCATTTT.

This clonotype was counted ten times or more. The V call is TRBV12-3 or TRBV12-4, the J call TRBJ1-1; D is possibly TRBD1 (5 bases). Between the trimmed V and J ends, which lost 7 bases and 1 base, there was a span of 19 bases. The CDR3 runs 16 residues. CDR3 sequence (DNA): TGTGCCAGCAATGCCGGGACGGCATTCTGGAACACTGAAGCTTTCTTT. Protein product: CASNAGTAFWNTEAFF.

A remark on this clonotype: The conserved phenylalanine or tryptophan is not found at the CDR3 terminus, so this likely reflects a read error. The chain uses TRBV19 and TRBJ1-1; D is uncertain. V was trimmed by 5 bases and J by 4 bases, leaving 17 bases between them. In germline, CDR1 is LNHDA, CDR2 SQIVND (reference sequence). CDR3 length: 15 residues. CDR3 residues: CASSPGRPGGTEAFY. The CDR3 DNA reads as TGTGCCAGTAGTCCAGGCCGGCCGGGCGGCACTGAAGCTTTCTAT.

This clonotype was counted ten times or more. The V gene is TRBV29-1, the J gene TRBJ1-1; no definite D call. With 3 bases removed from V and 0 bases from J, the gap between germline ends came to 20 bases. The CDR3 has 17 amino acids. Per the germline V gene, CDR1 is SQVTM and CDR2 is ANQGSEA. The CDR3 protein is CSVDKRHPGVMNTEAFF. CDR3 sequence (DNA): TGCAGCGTTGATAAACGCCACCCCGGGGTTATGAACACTGAAGCTTTCTTT.

By its share, this clonotype is medium-sized (0.01 to 0.1%). This chain links TRBV28 with TRBJ2-3, with D maybe TRBD1 (6 bases). The CDR3 totals 13 residues. CDR1 is MDHEN, CDR2 SYDVKM, per germline. V was cut by 3 bases and J by 3 bases, with 7 bases left in between. The CDR3 protein is CASSFRGTDTQYF. For the CDR3, the DNA is TGTGCCAGCAGTTTCAGGGGAACAGATACGCAGTATTTT.

The chain recombines TRBV5-1 with TRBJ2-7; TRBD2 is a possible D gene (5 bases). V dropped 0 bases and J dropped 8 bases, with 12 bases sitting between them. The CDR3 length is 13 residues. Germline loops: CDR1 SGHRS, CDR2 YFSETQ. This CDR3 is CASSLVGESKQYF. The CDR3 DNA reads TGCGCCAGCAGCTTGGTTGGGGAGTCAAAGCAGTACTTC. The full variable domain, in which reference TRBV5-1 and TRBJ2-7 provide the parts outside the CDR3, is KAGVTQTPRYLIKTRGQQVTLSCSPISGHRSVSWYQQTPGQGLQFLFEYFSETQRNKGNFPGRFSGRQFSNSRSEMNVSTLELGDSALYLCASSLVGESKQYFGPGTRLTVT.

The rearrangement uses TRBV25-1 and TRBJ1-1; 7 nucleotides align to TRBD1. The CDR3 is 14 residues long. The trim removed 5 bases at V and 3 bases at J, leaving 6 bases unmatched. The germline CDR1 and CDR2 sequences are MGHDK and SYGVNS. The CDR3 is CASSSQGFDTEAFF. DNA for the CDR3: TGTGCCAGCAGTTCACAGGGGTTTGACACTGAAGCTTTCTTT.

This clonotype came up many times. The chain couples TRBV12-3 or TRBV12-4 to TRBJ2-3, with D possibly TRBD1 on 6 matching bases. V shed 1 base and J shed 3 bases, with 8 bases lying between them. The length of the CDR3 is 14 residues. CDR3 in DNA: TGTGCCAGCAGTTTAGGGGGGACAACAGATACGCAGTATTTT. Translation: CASSLGGTTDTQYF.

In this sample, this clonotype turned up a few times. This chain links TRBV29-1 with TRBJ1-2; D ambiguous. Germline V gives CDR1 SQVTM, CDR2 ANQGSEA. The length of the CDR3 is 13 residues. V was trimmed by 0 bases and J by 7 bases, leaving 12 bases between them. This chain's CDR3 is CSVEDMAESGYTF. CDR3 bases: TGCAGCGTTGAAGATATGGCAGAATCTGGCTACACCTTC.

This clonotype appeared a few times. The rearrangement uses TRBV5-4 and TRBJ1-1; perhaps TRBD1 as D (6 bases). The CDR3 contains 16 residues. Deletions cut 3 bases from V and 4 bases from J, with 19 bases between. Germline V gene sequence: CDR1 SGHNT, CDR2 YYREEE (reference sequence). Here the CDR3 reads CASSSPSQGLGTEAFF. CDR3 DNA: TGTGCCAGCAGCTCCCCCTCCCAGGGGCTCGGCACTGAAGCTTTCTTT.

This clonotype was picked up a small number of times. This chain's CDR3 is CASSLVAGSSYNEQFF. DNA for the CDR3: TGTGCCAGCAGCTTAGTGGCGGGGTCCTCCTACAATGAGCAGTTCTTC. The chain combines TRBV7-2 with TRBJ2-1; D possibly corresponds to TRBD2 (6 bases). Trimming cost V 1 base and J 0 bases, with 10 bases left between them. From germline, CDR1 is SGHTA and CDR2 FQGNSA. CDR3 size: 16 residues.

J is TRBJ2-7 and V is TRBV6-2 or TRBV6-3; D is possibly TRBD1 (5 bases). The CDR3 loop spans 13 amino acids. Germline lookup yields CDR1 MNHEY and CDR2 SVGEGT. Trimming pared 8 bases from V and 3 bases from J, leaving 14 bases between. CDR3: CASSDSLLYEQYF. CDR3 DNA: TGTGCCAGCTCCGACAGCCTTCTCTACGAGCAGTACTTC.

The table lists this clonotype with a few counts. CDR3 bases: TGTGCCAGCAGATCCGGGGGCGGGGGAGCCCTCTACAATGAGCAGTTCTTC. Encoded protein: CASRSGGGGALYNEQFF. V is TRBV7-2 and J is TRBJ2-1; tentatively, D is TRBD2 (7 bases). This CDR3 is built from 17 residues. Germline V gene data show CDR1 as SGHTA and CDR2 as FQGNSA. With 6 bases removed from V and 3 bases from J, the gap between germline ends came to 21 bases.

Comment on this clonotype: This could be a read error, since a much larger clone is one nucleotide away. The gene calls are TRBV6-5 and TRBJ2-5; D tentatively reads TRBD1 or TRBD2 (5 bases each). Germline CDR1 MNHEY, CDR2 SVGAGI. The CDR3 runs 13 residues. CDR3 sequence reads: CTSSYSGLETQYF. CDR3 sequence (DNA): TGTACCAGCAGTTACTCGGGGCTAGAGACCCAGTACTTC.